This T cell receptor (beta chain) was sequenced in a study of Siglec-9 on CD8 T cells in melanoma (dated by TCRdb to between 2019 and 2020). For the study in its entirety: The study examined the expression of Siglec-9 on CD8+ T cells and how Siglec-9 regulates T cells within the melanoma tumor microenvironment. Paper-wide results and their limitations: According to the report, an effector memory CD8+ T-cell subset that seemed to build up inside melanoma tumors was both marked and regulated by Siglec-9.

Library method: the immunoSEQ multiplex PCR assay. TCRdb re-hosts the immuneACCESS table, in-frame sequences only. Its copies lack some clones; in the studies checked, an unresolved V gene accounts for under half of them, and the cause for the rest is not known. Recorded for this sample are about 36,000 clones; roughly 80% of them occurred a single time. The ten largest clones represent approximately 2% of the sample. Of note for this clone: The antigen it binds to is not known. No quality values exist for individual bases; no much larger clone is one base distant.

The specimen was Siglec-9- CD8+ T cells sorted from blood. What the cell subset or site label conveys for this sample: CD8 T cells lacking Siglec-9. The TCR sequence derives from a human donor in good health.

The CDR3 has the sequence CASTGVGLDYGYTF. The DNA sequence is given as TGTGCCAGCACCGGGGTAGGGCTTGACTATGGCTACACCTTC. The chain uses TRBV2 and TRBJ1-2; there is no confident call for the D gene. The CDR3 holds 14 amino acids from the cysteine to the phenylalanine. The CDR3 DNA has 42 bases and is translated from base 1. V gives up 7 bases and J gives up 3 bases, and the segment between their germline ends measures 15 bases. Based on the germline V gene, the CDR1 and CDR2 sequences are SNHLY and FYNNEI.